This passage covers 11 T cell receptor beta chains from one sample sequenced in a study of OX40 agonist ivuxolimab in advanced cancers. Produced via immunoSEQ multiplex PCR; TCRdb's table is partial and in-frame only. Of 15,000 to 20,000 clones detected, roughly 80% appear once; the ten largest clones hold 26%. Sequenced here: CD4+ or CD8+ T cells sorted from blood, sampled in a trial of the OX40 agonist ivuxolimab. The receptor source for this set is an adult with an advanced solid tumor such as melanoma, head and neck, liver or kidney cancer.

The rearrangement joins TRBV30 to TRBJ1-5; D gene uncertain. V was pared by 0 bases and J by 6 bases, with 15 bases between. CDR1 is GTSNPN and CDR2 is SVGIG in the germline V gene (reference sequence). This CDR3 comprises 15 residues. The CDR3 nucleotides are TGTGCCTGGAGTGTACTAGGCCCGGCGGTTCAGCCCCAGCATTTT. Residues: CAWSVLGPAVQPQHF.

This chain links TRBV27 with TRBJ2-5; no clear D gene. Trimming removed 3 bases at V and 5 bases at J, with 4 bases between. Germline lookup yields CDR1 MNHEY and CDR2 SMNVEV (reference sequence). The CDR3 length is 11 residues. The CDR3 sequence: CASSLGETQYF. CDR3 nucleotides: TGTGCCAGCAGTTTGGGGGAGACCCAGTACTTC.

This clone was seen only once. The J gene is TRBJ1-2, the V gene TRBV6-4; D is possibly TRBD1 (6 bases). CDR3 length equals 15 residues. Germline loops: CDR1 MRHNA, CDR2 SNTAGT. V shed 4 bases and J shed 4 bases, with 16 bases lying between them. DNA for the CDR3: TGTGCCAGCAGTGCGGGACAAGGTCCTTCCTATGGCTACACCTTC. Translated: CASSAGQGPSYGYTF.

The chain uses TRBV9 and TRBJ2-3, with a weak D call TRBD1 (6 bases). The germline V and J ends were trimmed by 1 base and 3 bases, with 12 bases remaining between them. This CDR3 has 15 residues. CDR1 and CDR2 (germline): SGDLS, YYNGEE. CDR3 region: CASSVRDTQTDTQYF. The CDR3 nucleotides are TGTGCCAGCAGCGTAAGGGACACCCAAACAGATACGCAGTATTTT.

This clone was counted only a few times. The chain joins TRBV28 to TRBJ2-3; 11 nucleotides align to TRBD2. The CDR3 spans 17 residues. Germline-derived CDR1 and CDR2 are MDHEN and SYDVKM. V shed 4 bases and J 1 base; nucleotides not matched to a gene: 7. In nucleotides, the CDR3 is TGTGCCAGCAGTTCGGGACTAGCGGAGACGGGCACAGATACGCAGTATTTT. Amino acid sequence: CASSSGLAETGTDTQYF.

This sequence joins TRBV19 and TRBJ2-1; 8 bases match TRBD1. J was trimmed by 8 bases and V by 7 bases; bases with no gene match: 13. This CDR3 contains 15 residues. Germline V gene lookup returns CDR1 LNHDA and CDR2 SQIVND (reference sequence). The CDR3 spells CASTAGTGRLDEQFF. CDR3 DNA sequence: TGTGCCAGTACTGCCGGGACAGGACGCCTGGATGAGCAGTTCTTC.

J is TRBJ2-1 and V is TRBV7-9; unclear D gene. This CDR3 comprises 13 residues. The germline V and J ends were trimmed by 2 bases and 7 bases, with 9 bases remaining between them. CDR1 is SEHNR, CDR2 FQNEAQ, per germline (reference sequence). The CDR3 bases are TGTGCCAGCAGCTTACTCGGTGGGAATGAGCAGTTCTTC. This encodes CASSLLGGNEQFF.

This clone was recorded a few times. The chain employs TRBV19 and TRBJ2-7, with 8 positions matching TRBD2. Germline V lookup: CDR1 LNHDA, CDR2 SQIVND (reference sequence). The V gene end was trimmed by 3 bases and the J gene end by 6 bases; junction bases not matched to a gene: 10. The CDR3 consists of 15 residues. DNA of the CDR3: TGTGCCAGTAGTATCAGCGGGGGAGGATTCCGCGAGCAGTACTTC. Its translation: CASSISGGGFREQYF.

The chain combines TRBV13 with TRBJ2-7; D is possibly TRBD1 or TRBD2 (6 bases each). CDR3 length: 14 amino acids. Trimming cost V 2 bases and J 1 base, with 9 bases left between them. Germline V gene sequence: CDR1 PRHDT, CDR2 FYEKMQ (reference sequence). CDR3: CASSLWGASYEQYF. In DNA, the CDR3 is TGTGCCAGCAGCTTATGGGGGGCTTCCTACGAGCAGTACTTC.

This clone was detected only once. The rearrangement uses TRBV5-6 and TRBJ1-1; no definite D call. Germline CDR1 and CDR2: SGHDT and YYEEEE. This CDR3 has 16 residues. V was trimmed by 0 bases and J by 0 bases, leaving 12 bases between them. CDR3 residues: CASSLGYGRMNTEAFF. CDR3 bases: TGTGCCAGCAGCTTGGGTTACGGCAGGATGAACACTGAAGCTTTCTTT. Variable domain in full (rest from reference TRBV5-6 and TRBJ1-1): DAGVTQSPTHLIKTRGQQVTLRCSPKSGHDTVSWYQQALGQGPQFIFQYYEEEERQRGNFPDRFSGHQFPNYSSELNVNALLLGDSALYLCASSLGYGRMNTEAFFGQGTRLTVV.

This clone came up once. The CDR3 loop is CASSQVGADEQYF. In DNA form, the CDR3 reads TGTGCCAGCAGCCAAGTGGGGGCCGACGAGCAGTACTTC. The V call is TRBV21-1, the J call TRBJ2-7; the table's D call, TRBD1, was not checked against the DNA. TRBV21-1 is shown as a pseudogene. This CDR3 region has 13 residues.